This is a list of T cell receptor beta chains from one sample in a study of identical twins. One entry per CDR3 protein, called by TCRdb with MiXCR from the 5' RACE reads. The sample carries roughly 260,000 distinct CDR3 sequences, approximately 6.8% recorded once. This sample was also put to use in a study of yellow fever vaccine responses in identical twins.

The sample consisted of CD8+ T cells sorted from blood. These receptors came from a woman between 18 and 29 years old in good health. Each CDR3 is given with its conserved first and last residue. A D gene is named only where the DNA matches it firmly. Not all rows give a size; the values are once, few, many and, for expanded clones, a class.

.,TRBJ2-1,TRBV28,.,CASSPTGLPGRFEQFF,TGTGCCAGCAGTCCCACTGGGCTACCCGGGCGTTTTGAGCAGTTCTTC
.,TRBJ1-4,TRBV27,.,CASSLGGGTNEKLFF,TGTGCCAGCAGCTTGGGGGGAGGGACTAATGAAAAACTGTTTTTT
TRBD2,TRBJ2-1,TRBV20-1,.,CSARVSGGDYNEQFF,TGCAGTGCTAGAGTTAGCGGGGGAGATTACAATGAGCAGTTCTTC
TRBD2,TRBJ2-2,TRBV3-1,few,CASSQDLWTSGRVAGELFF,TGTGCCAGCAGCCAAGATCTTTGGACTAGCGGGAGAGTTGCCGGGGAGCTGTTTTTT
.,TRBJ2-7,TRBV5-6,.,CASSFGPEWVF,TGTGCCAGCAGCTTTGGGCCAGAATGGGTTTTC
.,TRBJ1-2,TRBV7-9,.,CASSPSGLAGYTF,TGTGCCAGCAGCCCCTCGGGCTTAGCTGGCTACACCTTC
.,TRBJ2-1,TRBV29-1,many,CSASDGSSYNEQFF,TGCAGCGCTTCGGACGGGAGCTCCTACAATGAGCAGTTCTTC
TRBD1,TRBJ2-1,TRBV12-3/TRBV12-4,.,CASSYGQGGWGEQFF,TGTGCCAGCAGTTATGGACAGGGTGGATGGGGTGAGCAGTTCTTC
TRBD2,TRBJ2-5,TRBV5-1,few,CASSSGTSGGPVVETQYF,TGCGCCAGCAGCTCCGGGACTAGCGGGGGGCCGGTGGTAGAGACCCAGTACTTC
.,TRBJ1-1,TRBV5-1,many,CASSLVLAMNTEAFF,TGCGCCAGCAGCTTGGTTCTGGCCATGAACACTGAAGCTTTCTTT
.,TRBJ2-3,TRBV6-5,few,CASSYGGSTDTQYF,TGTGCCAGCAGTTACGGCGGGAGCACAGATACGCAGTATTTT
.,TRBJ1-1,TRBV7-3,many,CASSSGVNTEAFF,TGTGCCAGCAGCTCCGGGGTGAACACTGAAGCTTTCTTT
TRBD1,TRBJ2-2,TRBV28,few,CASSFGDRDTGELFF,TGTGCCAGCAGTTTCGGAGACAGGGACACCGGGGAGCTGTTTTTT
TRBD1,TRBJ1-2,TRBV27,.,CASSLMWDRGFDNYGYTF,TGTGCCAGCAGTTTAATGTGGGACAGGGGATTTGACAACTATGGCTACACCTTC
TRBD2,TRBJ2-1,TRBV9,.,CASSNSPGEGYNEQFF,TGTGCCAGCAGCAACTCTCCGGGGGAGGGATACAATGAGCAGTTCTTC
TRBD1,TRBJ2-2,TRBV24-1,many,CATSDFRQGEGTGELFF,TGTGCCACCAGTGATTTCCGACAGGGTGAGGGCACCGGGGAGCTGTTTTTT
TRBD2,TRBJ2-1,TRBV2,many,CASKSVIAGGDEQFF,TGTGCCAGCAAATCCGTTATAGCGGGGGGCGATGAGCAGTTCTTC
.,TRBJ2-1,TRBV9,few,CASSVDGAGWNEQFF,TGTGCCAGCAGCGTAGACGGGGCGGGATGGAATGAGCAGTTCTTC
.,TRBJ2-1,TRBV9,few,CASTSGGGYDNEQFF,TGTGCCAGCACCTCCGGAGGAGGGTACGACAATGAGCAGTTCTTC
TRBD1,TRBJ1-2,TRBV7-6,.,CASSEGQGRGYTF,TGTGCCAGCAGCGAGGGACAGGGTCGCGGCTACACCTTC
.,TRBJ1-2,TRBV12-3/TRBV12-4,.,CASSPLGRAYGYTF,TGTGCCAGCAGCCCCCTCGGCAGGGCCTATGGCTACACCTTC
TRBD1,TRBJ1-6,TRBV13,many,CASSPDGTVNSPLHF,TGTGCCAGCAGCCCGGACGGGACAGTGAATTCACCCCTCCACTTT
.,TRBJ1-6,TRBV15,.,CATRTDNSPLHF,TGTGCCACAAGGACAGACAATTCACCCCTCCACTTT
TRBD1,TRBJ2-5,TRBV29-1,few,CSVITRDSWETQYF,TGCAGCGTGATTACCCGGGACAGCTGGGAGACCCAGTACTTC
TRBD1,TRBJ2-1,TRBV7-9,many,CASSPRDRGQDEQFF,TGTGCCAGCAGTCCCCGGGACAGGGGACAGGATGAGCAGTTCTTC
.,TRBJ2-7,TRBV2,few,CASRNPQQGGGTYEQYF,TGTGCCAGCAGAAACCCCCAACAGGGTGGGGGAACCTACGAGCAGTACTTC
.,TRBJ2-1,TRBV2,few,CASREDRNEQFF,TGTGCCAGCAGGGAAGACAGGAATGAGCAGTTCTTC
.,TRBJ2-1,TRBV7-7,few,CASSLGEGPYNEQFF,TGTGCCAGCAGCCTCGGTGAGGGCCCATACAATGAGCAGTTCTTC
TRBD1,TRBJ1-1,TRBV7-9,few,CASSTGTGEANTEAFF,TGTGCCAGCAGCACCGGGACAGGGGAGGCGAACACTGAAGCTTTCTTT
.,TRBJ2-1,TRBV4-1,.,CTSSHRDTPRSESYNEQFF,TGCACCAGCAGCCACCGGGACACCCCCCGTTCGGAATCCTACAATGAGCAGTTCTTC
.,TRBJ1-2,TRBV20-1,few,CSARDRASPNYGYTF,TGCAGTGCTAGAGATCGGGCCAGTCCCAACTATGGCTACACCTTC
TRBD1,TRBJ2-3,TRBV6-5,.,CASRYRGAQYF,TGTGCCAGCAGGTACAGGGGTGCGCAGTATTTT
TRBD2,TRBJ2-1,TRBV27,many,CASIAGGSYNEQFF,TGTGCCAGCATAGCGGGGGGCTCCTACAATGAGCAGTTCTTC
.,TRBJ2-5,TRBV12-3/TRBV12-4,many,CASSHGWGKETQYF,TGTGCCAGCAGTCACGGTTGGGGAAAAGAGACCCAGTACTTC
TRBD1,TRBJ2-2,TRBV4-1,many,CASSQDPIQGAGELFF,TGCGCCAGCAGCCAAGATCCCATACAGGGGGCCGGGGAGCTGTTTTTT
TRBD2,TRBJ2-7,TRBV2,many,CASSESIGLAKLEQYF,TGTGCCAGCAGTGAATCAATTGGACTAGCGAAGCTCGAGCAGTACTTC
.,TRBJ2-7,TRBV29-1,few,CSVVTGTDYEQYF,TGCAGCGTCGTCACAGGGACCGACTACGAGCAGTACTTC
TRBD2,TRBJ2-2,TRBV20-1,.,CSARDFKLAGDSWGELFF,TGCAGTGCTAGAGATTTCAAACTAGCGGGGGACTCCTGGGGGGAGCTGTTTTTT
.,TRBJ1-2,TRBV7-9,.,CASSDGKPTYGYTF,TGTGCCAGCAGCGACGGGAAGCCTACTTATGGCTACACCTTC
.,TRBJ2-1,TRBV12-3/TRBV12-4,many,CASSLSRGLYEQFF,TGTGCCAGCAGTCTTTCCCGGGGGCTCTATGAGCAGTTCTTC